Reported below is one T cell receptor beta chain. The antigen remains undetermined. Using immunoSEQ multiplex PCR, the repertoire was profiled, and TCRdb retains in-frame clones only, with some absent. Here the sample spans tens of thousands of clones, around 93% being singletons. These data come from a study of human versus mouse CDR3 diversity and MHC coevolution. Study-wide results and caveats: In humans, T-cell selection involved roughly six MHC II alleles. Humans had the largest estimated TCR beta repertoire, 1.5 million to 2 million clonotypes. Clonal inequality was lowest in most of the three human donors.

V was clipped by 2 bases and J by 7 bases; unmatched bases: 10. Germline V gives CDR1 SNHLY, CDR2 FYNNEI. CDR3 length equals 15 residues. Input material: naive CD4+ T cells from blood. The subset was: CD45RO-negative CD62L-positive naive CD4 T cells. This clonotype was obtained from a person aged 25 to 75 in good health. The chain recombines TRBV2 with TRBJ1-2; 7 bases agree with TRBD1. The CDR3 reads CASSELSGQASGYTF. The CDR3 region has the DNA TGTGCCAGCAGTGAACTGTCCGGACAGGCGTCTGGCTACACCTTC.